The 21 T cell receptor beta chains listed next were all sequenced from one sample in a study of blood T cells in healthy people across ages. With a J-beta primer mix and a sample-barcoded 5' primer, a second PCR ran about 7 to 12 cycles. TCRdb reanalysed the 5' RACE reads using MiXCR and keeps one entry per CDR3 protein. The sample includes 850,000 to 1,000,000 distinct CDR3 sequences, roughly 51% of them seen just once. The sequencing input was blood. These receptors all come from a woman in her fifties or sixties in good health.

This clonotype was observed a few times. V is TRBV29-1 and J is TRBJ2-5, with 7 bases fitting TRBD1. Germline-derived CDR1 and CDR2 are SQVTM and ANQGSEA. V gave up 6 bases and J gave up 1 base; unmatched junction bases: 11. The CDR3 totals 15 residues. The CDR3 DNA reads as TGCAGCGTAGCACGGCCCCCAGGGGGCCAAGAGACCCAGTACTTC. Translating it yields CSVARPPGGQETQYF.

A few counts support this clonotype. The V gene is TRBV5-6, the J gene TRBJ2-7; 8 nucleotides line up with TRBD1. V shed 4 bases and J 0 bases; nucleotides not matched to a gene: 6. Germline values: CDR1 SGHDT, CDR2 YYEEEE. The CDR3 loop spans 15 amino acids. CDR3 DNA: TGTGCCAGCAGCCCAGACAGGGGTCCCTCCTACGAGCAGTACTTC. Translation: CASSPDRGPSYEQYF.

DNA for the CDR3: TGTGCCAGCAGTTATTACGACGTGGCTAATGAAAAACTGTTTTTT. Protein: CASSYYDVANEKLFF. The rearrangement uses TRBV2 and TRBJ1-4; D unresolved. V lost 5 bases and J 3 bases, leaving 13 bases between the germline ends. CDR3 length: 15 residues. CDR1 SNHLY and CDR2 FYNNEI come from the germline V gene.

V gene TRBV7-6 combines with J gene TRBJ2-1; 9 positions match TRBD2. With V trimmed by 5 bases and J by 9 bases, 14 bases remained unmatched. The CDR3 is made up of 16 amino acids. Germline V gives CDR1 SGHVS, CDR2 FNYEAQ. The CDR3 DNA reads TGTGCCAGCAGCCAGACGGGTGGCGGGAGGGCCAGTGAGCAGTTCTTC. Protein product: CASSQTGGGRASEQFF.

This chain links TRBV20-1 with TRBJ2-7; TRBD1 matches at 9 bases. The CDR3 spans 14 residues. V gave up 1 base and J gave up 1 base; unmatched junction bases: 2. Germline loops: CDR1 DFQATT, CDR2 SNEGSKA (reference sequence). DNA of the CDR3: TGCAGTGCTAGAGGGACAGGGGAATCCTACGAGCAGTACTTC. Translating gives CSARGTGESYEQYF.

The V gene is TRBV15, the J gene TRBJ1-4; D may be TRBD1 (6 bases). This CDR3 is 16 amino acids long. From germline, CDR1 is LNHNV and CDR2 YYDKDF (reference sequence). Trimming pared 0 bases from V and 3 bases from J, leaving 11 bases between. CDR3 DNA sequence: TGTGCCACCAGCAGAGATCTACGGACAGCTAATGAAAAACTGTTTTTT. This gives the protein CATSRDLRTANEKLFF.

This sequence joins TRBV3-1 and TRBJ2-1, with 10 positions matching TRBD2. The CDR3 contains 20 residues. Germline CDR1 is LGHDT and CDR2 is YNNKEL (reference sequence). V trimming: 0 bases; J trimming: 8 bases; junction bases outside the gene matches: 19. The CDR3 bases are TGTGCCAGCAGCCAAGATACGCCCCATAGATTAGCGGGAGGTTGGGATGAGCAGTTCTTC. Amino acid sequence: CASSQDTPHRLAGGWDEQFF.

The rearrangement links TRBV18 to TRBJ2-1, with D possibly being TRBD2 (6 bases). Germline CDR1 is KGHSH and CDR2 is LQKENI. The V gene lost 0 bases and the J gene lost 4 bases, with 28 bases spanning the gap. The CDR3 length is 21 residues. In DNA, the CDR3 is TGTGCCAGCTCACCACCGCCAGTTTTTAGTCTAGAGTCCGGAGGGTACAATGAGCAGTTCTTC. It encodes CASSPPPVFSLESGGYNEQFF.

The genes are TRBV20-1 and TRBJ2-1; tentative D call: TRBD2 (5 bases). The CDR3 spans 17 residues. CDR1 and CDR2 from the germline V gene are DFQATT and SNEGSKA (reference sequence). With 3 bases removed from V and 4 bases from J, the gap between germline ends came to 22 bases. CDR3 DNA sequence: TGCAGTGCTAGTATGTCCGGCAATCCGGGAATATACAATGAGCAGTTCTTC. Protein product: CSASMSGNPGIYNEQFF.

The V call is TRBV30, the J call TRBJ2-6; 11 positions match TRBD1. Germline V gene sequence: CDR1 GTSNPN, CDR2 SVGIG (reference sequence). The junction had 15 bases not matched to a gene; V was cut back by 6 bases and J by 2 bases. The CDR3 has 19 amino acids. The CDR3: CACNHRDRGSVAGANVLTF. CDR3 DNA: TGTGCCTGTAACCACAGGGACAGGGGGAGTGTGGCTGGGGCCAACGTCCTGACTTTC.

The rearrangement uses TRBV5-1 and TRBJ2-3; 9 nucleotides match TRBD2. With V trimmed by 3 bases and J by 2 bases, 10 bases remained unmatched. Germline-derived CDR1 and CDR2 are SGHRS and YFSETQ. The length of the CDR3 is 17 residues. The CDR3 is CASSSYGASGNTDTQYF. The CDR3 DNA is TGCGCCAGCAGCTCATATGGGGCTAGCGGGAACACAGATACGCAGTATTTT.

The chain uses TRBV2 and TRBJ1-1; D perhaps matches TRBD1 (6 bases). Germline V gives CDR1 SNHLY, CDR2 FYNNEI. Trimming shortened V by 7 bases and J by 4 bases, and 13 bases separated the two germline ends. The CDR3 contains 13 residues. CDR3 sequence reads: CASKGQLGTEAFF. CDR3 sequence (DNA): TGTGCCAGCAAAGGACAGTTGGGCACTGAAGCTTTCTTT.

This clonotype was seen only a few times. The CDR3 DNA follows: TGTGCCACCAGTGAAACCGGGACTGGCAATCAGCCCCAGCATTTT. Protein product: CATSETGTGNQPQHF. The chain joins TRBV24-1 to TRBJ1-5; perhaps TRBD1 as D (5 bases). Germline V CDR1 and CDR2: KGHDR, SFDVKD. The CDR3 contains 15 residues. The ends were cut back, 4 bases at V and 2 bases at J, with 11 bases in the middle.

This sequence joins TRBV4-1 and TRBJ1-5; weak D call: TRBD1 (6 bases). V dropped 1 base and J dropped 2 bases, with 15 bases sitting between them. The CDR3 runs to 17 residues. In germline, CDR1 is MGHRA, CDR2 YSYEKL. For the CDR3, the DNA is TGCGCCAGCAGCCAAGGTTTTACGGGGGGCCGCAATCAGCCCCAGCATTTT. Amino acids: CASSQGFTGGRNQPQHF.

This clonotype was counted only a few times. The rearrangement uses TRBV6-6 and TRBJ2-7; a possible D gene is TRBD2 (7 bases). This CDR3 has 16 residues. CDR1 is MNHNY, CDR2 SVGAGI, per germline (reference sequence). V was shortened by 0 bases and J by 4 bases, with 16 bases between the two germline ends. CDR3 DNA sequence: TGTGCCAGCAGTTACTCCCTGGGGGGGCAACCATACGAGCAGTACTTC. Translation gives CASSYSLGGQPYEQYF.

This chain joins TRBV4-2 and TRBJ2-6, with D perhaps TRBD1 or TRBD2 (5 bases each). Germline CDR1 and CDR2: LGHNA and YNFKEQ. Trimming stripped 11 bases from V and 4 bases from J, with 12 bases between. The CDR3 has 13 amino acids. The CDR3 loop is CAVLGVGANVLTF. The CDR3 nucleotides read TGTGCCGTACTAGGGGTCGGGGCCAACGTCCTGACTTTC.

At least ten counts were recorded for this clonotype. This chain joins TRBV5-1 and TRBJ2-1; 9 positions agree with TRBD1. The CDR3 consists of 14 residues. Germline V lookup: CDR1 SGHRS, CDR2 YFSETQ. V dropped 4 bases and J dropped 3; count of bases not matched to a gene: 2. In DNA, the CDR3 is TGCGCCAGCAGCGCGGGACAGGGCTACAATGAGCAGTTCTTC. Translated, it gives CASSAGQGYNEQFF.

This clonotype came up a few times. The rearrangement uses TRBV7-2 and TRBJ2-1; 12 bases fit TRBD1. The germline V gene encodes CDR1 SGHTA and CDR2 FQGNSA. The CDR3 sequence is 20 residues long. J gave up 0 bases and V 1 base, and 10 bases lay outside the gene matches. For the CDR3, the DNA is TGTGCCAGCAGCTTAGTTGGCGGGACAGGGGGCCCACTCTCCTACAATGAGCAGTTCTTC. It specifies CASSLVGGTGGPLSYNEQFF.

A single count supports this clonotype. V usage is TRBV28 and J usage is TRBJ2-4, with 7 bases aligning to TRBD1. This CDR3 has 16 residues. Germline CDR1 reads MDHEN; CDR2 reads SYDVKM. The ends lost 7 bases at V and 2 bases at J; junction bases unmatched: 11. The CDR3 bases are TGTGCCAGCAACTACAGGGGAAAGGGGTCCAAAAACATTCAGTACTTC. It translates to CASNYRGKGSKNIQYF.

The gene calls are TRBV9 and TRBJ1-2, with TRBD1 identical over 7 bases. J was trimmed by 3 bases and V by 2 bases; bases with no gene match: 7. Germline CDR1 is SGDLS and CDR2 is YYNGEE. The CDR3 loop spans 15 amino acids. DNA of the CDR3: TGTGCCAGCAGCGTTACAGGGGATCTAGACTATGGCTACACCTTC. Its translation: CASSVTGDLDYGYTF.

The chain carries TRBV28 and TRBJ2-5; tentative D call: TRBD1 (6 bases). Germline V gene data show CDR1 as MDHEN and CDR2 as SYDVKM. The CDR3 has 14 amino acids. The V and J ends lost 2 bases and 5 bases respectively, with 12 bases between them. CDR3 coding DNA: TGTGCCAGCAGTTTACCAGGGGTGGGGGAGACCCAGTACTTC. Translated: CASSLPGVGETQYF.